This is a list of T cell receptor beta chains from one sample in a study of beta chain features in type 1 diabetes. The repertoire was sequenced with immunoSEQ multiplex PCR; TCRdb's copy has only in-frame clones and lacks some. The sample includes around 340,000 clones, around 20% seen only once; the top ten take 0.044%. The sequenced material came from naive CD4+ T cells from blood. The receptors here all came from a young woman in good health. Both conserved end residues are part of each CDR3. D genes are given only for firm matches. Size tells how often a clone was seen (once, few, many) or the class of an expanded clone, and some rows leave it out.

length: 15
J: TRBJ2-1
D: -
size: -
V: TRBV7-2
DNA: TGTGCCAGCAGCTTACTGGGTTTAGCCCGGGATGAGCAGTTCTTC
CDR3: CASSLLGLARDEQFF

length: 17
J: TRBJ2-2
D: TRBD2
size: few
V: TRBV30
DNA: TGTGCCTGGAGTGTCGGGAGGGTTTTCCCTAACACCGGGGAGCTGTTTTTT
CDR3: CAWSVGRVFPNTGELFF

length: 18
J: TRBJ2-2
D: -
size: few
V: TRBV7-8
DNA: TGTGCCAGCAGCTCGACTAGAGGAGCTGAAATCAACACCGGGGAGCTGTTTTTT
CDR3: CASSSTRGAEINTGELFF

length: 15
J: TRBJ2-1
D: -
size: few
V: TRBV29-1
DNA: TGCAGCGTTGACCGCGGCCCCAGCTCCTACAATGAGCAGTTCTTC
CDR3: CSVDRGPSSYNEQFF

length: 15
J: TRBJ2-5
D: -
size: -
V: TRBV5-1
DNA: TGCGCCAGCAGCTTGGTATCCGCACCCCGGGAGACCCAGTACTTC
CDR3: CASSLVSAPRETQYF

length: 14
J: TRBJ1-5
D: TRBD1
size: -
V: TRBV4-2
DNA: TGTGCCAGCAGCCAAGGACAGGGTGGTCAGCCCCAGCATTTT
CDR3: CASSQGQGGQPQHF

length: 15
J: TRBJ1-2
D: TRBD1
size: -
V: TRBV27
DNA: TGTGCCAGCAGTCCCCAGTCAGGGGGCGGCTATGGCTACACCTTC
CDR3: CASSPQSGGGYGYTF

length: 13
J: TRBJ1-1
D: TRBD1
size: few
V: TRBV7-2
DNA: TGTGCCAGCAGCTTGGGACAGACGAGTGAAGCTTTCTTT
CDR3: CASSLGQTSEAFF

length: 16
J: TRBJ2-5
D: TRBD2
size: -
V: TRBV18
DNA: TGTGCCAGCTCACCTTTGCGGGGGAGCCCCCAAGAGACCCAGTACTTC
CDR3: CASSPLRGSPQETQYF

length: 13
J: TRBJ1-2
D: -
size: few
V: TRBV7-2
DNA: TGTGCCAGCAGCTTAGTGTCCGACTATGGCTACACCTTC
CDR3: CASSLVSDYGYTF

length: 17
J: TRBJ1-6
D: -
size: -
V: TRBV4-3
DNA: TGCGCCAGCAGCCCTAAAAGACAGGTCTTGGGGAATTCACCCCTCCACTTT
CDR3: CASSPKRQVLGNSPLHF

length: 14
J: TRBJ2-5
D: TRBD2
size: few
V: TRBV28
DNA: TGTGCCAGCAGATCGGCGGGGGTACAAGAGACCCAGTACTTC
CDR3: CASRSAGVQETQYF

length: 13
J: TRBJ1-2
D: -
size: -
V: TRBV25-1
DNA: TGTGCCAGCAGGCCGGCGGGGAACTATGGCTACACCTTC
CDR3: CASRPAGNYGYTF

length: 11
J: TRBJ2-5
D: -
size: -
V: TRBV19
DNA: TGTGCCAGTAGTTCGACGGGGGCCCAGTACTTC
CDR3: CASSSTGAQYF